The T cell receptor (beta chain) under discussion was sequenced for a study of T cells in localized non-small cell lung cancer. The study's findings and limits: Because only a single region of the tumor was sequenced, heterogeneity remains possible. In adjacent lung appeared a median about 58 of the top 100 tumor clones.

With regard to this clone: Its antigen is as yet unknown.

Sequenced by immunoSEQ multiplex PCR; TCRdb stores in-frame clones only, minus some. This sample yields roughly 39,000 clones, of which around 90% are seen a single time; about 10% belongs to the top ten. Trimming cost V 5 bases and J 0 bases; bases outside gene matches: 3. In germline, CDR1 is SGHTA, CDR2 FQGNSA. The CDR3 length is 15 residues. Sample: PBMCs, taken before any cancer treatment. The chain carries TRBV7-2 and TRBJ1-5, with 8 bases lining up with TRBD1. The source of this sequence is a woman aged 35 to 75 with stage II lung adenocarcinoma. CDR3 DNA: TGTGCCAGCAGCCCGACAGGGGATAGCAATCAGCCCCAGCATTTT. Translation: CASSPTGDSNQPQHF.